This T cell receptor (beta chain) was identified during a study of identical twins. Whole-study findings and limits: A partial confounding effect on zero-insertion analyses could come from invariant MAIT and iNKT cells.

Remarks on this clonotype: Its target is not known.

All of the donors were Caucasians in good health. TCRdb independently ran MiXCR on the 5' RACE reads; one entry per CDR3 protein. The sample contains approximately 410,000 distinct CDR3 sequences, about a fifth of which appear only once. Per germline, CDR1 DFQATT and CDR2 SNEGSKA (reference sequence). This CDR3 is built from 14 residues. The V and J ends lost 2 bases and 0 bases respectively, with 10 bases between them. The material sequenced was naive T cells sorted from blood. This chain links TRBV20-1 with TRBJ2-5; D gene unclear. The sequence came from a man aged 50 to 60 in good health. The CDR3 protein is CSARFLSYQETQYF. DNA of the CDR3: TGCAGTGCTAGATTCCTTTCGTACCAAGAGACCCAGTACTTC.